What follows are 10 T cell receptor beta chains derived from one specimen sequenced in a study of blood T cell repertoires in COVID-19. Measured with immunoSEQ multiplex PCR; TCRdb has only the in-frame clones, and not every one. The sample contains some 200,000 clones, 80% to 90% of which appear only once. The sequenced material came from peripheral blood. Every receptor here comes from an elderly man with acute or convalescent COVID-19.

The chain recombines TRBV11-2 with TRBJ2-4, with 11 bases fitting TRBD2. Germline CDR1 SGHAT, CDR2 FQNNGV. The CDR3 is 17 residues long. The trim removed 1 base at V and 4 bases at J, leaving 6 bases unmatched. The DNA for the CDR3 is TGTGCCAGCAGCTTAGGGACTAGCGGGTTCCTTAAAAACATTCAGTACTTC. Protein sequence: CASSLGTSGFLKNIQYF.

The V call is TRBV28, the J call TRBJ2-7, with TRBD1 matching 7 bases. Trimming at V came to 10 bases and at J to 3 bases, leaving 6 bases not matched to a gene. The CDR3 is made up of 12 amino acids. Germline V gene data show CDR1 as MDHEN and CDR2 as SYDVKM. CDR3 sequence: CATSGQFYEQYF. The CDR3 DNA follows: TGTGCCACCTCGGGACAGTTCTACGAGCAGTACTTC.

The gene calls are TRBV18 and TRBJ1-2, with 7 bases that match TRBD1. The germline V gene has CDR1 KGHSH and CDR2 LQKENI. The J segment lost 5 bases and the V segment lost 4 bases, leaving 10 bases of the junction unmatched. CDR3 length equals 15 residues. The CDR3 region has the DNA TGTGCCAGCTCACGCAGACAGGGCGTTGAGTATGGCTACACCTTC. Its translation is CASSRRQGVEYGYTF.

This chain connects TRBV2 to TRBJ2-1; D not resolved. The CDR3 length is 13 residues. Germline CDR1 SNHLY, CDR2 FYNNEI. Trimming cost V 10 bases and J 3 bases, with 13 bases left between them. The CDR3 loop reads CAIRVSLYNEQFF. CDR3 bases: TGTGCCATACGGGTCTCCCTCTACAATGAGCAGTTCTTC. The full variable domain, completed using reference TRBV2 and TRBJ2-1, is EPEVTQTPSHQVTQMGQEVILRCVPISNHLYFYWYRQILGQKVEFLVSFYNNEISEKSEIFDDQFSVERPDGSNFTLKIRSTKLEDSAMYFCAIRVSLYNEQFFGPGTRLTVL.

The rearrangement links TRBV6-1 to TRBJ2-5; 13 nucleotides align to TRBD2. This CDR3 region has 16 residues. CDR1 is MNHNS, CDR2 SASEGT, per germline. With 8 bases clipped from V and 7 bases from J, the junction kept 13 bases outside the gene matches. In nucleotides, the CDR3 is TGTGCCAGCGGGGAAGGGACTAGCGGGATCCTAGGGACCCAGTACTTC. Amino acids: CASGEGTSGILGTQYF.

The V and J genes are TRBV3-1 (or the pseudogene TRBV3-2) and TRBJ2-7, with a weak D call TRBD1 (5 bases). Germline V gives CDR1 LGHDT, CDR2 YNNKEL (reference sequence). V dropped 5 bases and J dropped 5 bases, with 13 bases sitting between them. This CDR3 contains 13 residues. In DNA, the CDR3 is TGTGCCAGCAGCAAGGGGTCTTGGGACGAGCAGTACTTC. Amino acid sequence: CASSKGSWDEQYF.

The chain is built from TRBV2 and TRBJ2-5; D is possibly TRBD2 (5 bases). The CDR3 totals 16 residues. Germline V gives CDR1 SNHLY, CDR2 FYNNEI. The V and J ends lost 0 bases and 2 bases respectively, with 13 bases between them. The CDR3 DNA is TGTGCCAGCAGTGAAGCGCTTCAGACGGGACAAGAGACCCAGTACTTC. This encodes CASSEALQTGQETQYF.

This clone turned up a few times. This chain uses TRBV29-1 with TRBJ2-3; D uncertain. From germline, CDR1 is SQVTM and CDR2 ANQGSEA. The CDR3 is 14 amino acids. V lost 1 base to trimming and J lost 2 bases, with 10 bases between them. The CDR3 sequence is CSVEGTPDTDTQYF. Here the CDR3 DNA reads TGCAGCGTTGAAGGTACACCAGACACAGATACGCAGTATTTT.

CDR3 DNA: TGTGCCAGCAGTCTACCCGGGACAGGGAATCGGCAGCCCCAGCATTTT. The encoded protein is CASSLPGTGNRQPQHF. J is TRBJ1-5 and V is TRBV6-6; 9 bases are a match to TRBD1. Per germline, CDR1 MNHNY and CDR2 SVGAGI (reference sequence). V lost 5 bases to trimming and J lost 7 bases; unmatched junction nucleotides: 12. The CDR3 covers 16 residues.

V is TRBV19 and J is TRBJ1-4; 8 positions match TRBD1. CDR1 LNHDA and CDR2 SQIVND come from the germline V gene (reference sequence). V was clipped by 4 bases and J by 4 bases; unmatched bases: 14. CDR3 size: 18 residues. CDR3 protein: CASSSPGTGGLGNEKLFF. The CDR3 DNA reads TGTGCCAGTAGTAGCCCCGGGACAGGAGGACTTGGTAATGAAAAACTGTTTTTT.